Listed below are T cell receptor beta chains from one sample, sequenced in a study of T cells after yellow fever vaccination. Using its own MiXCR run on the 5' RACE reads, TCRdb lists one record per CDR3 protein. The sample consists of a few hundred thousand distinct CDR3 sequences, about 9.5% of them appearing once. The material was PBMCs, obtained on the day of the first yellow fever vaccination. These receptors all come from a young man who received the YFV17D yellow fever vaccine. The CDR3 runs from the conserved cysteine through the conserved F or W. Each record gives: clone size, V gene, J gene, D gene, CDR3 protein, CDR3 DNA. A D gene is named only where the DNA matches it firmly. Only some rows state a clone size, as once, few, many or a class for expanded clones.

size: NA; V: TRBV4-3; J: TRBJ1-5; D: TRBD1; CDR3: CASSPGTADQPQHF; DNA: TGCGCCAGCAGCCCCGGGACAGCCGATCAGCCCCAGCATTTT
size: NA; V: TRBV7-9; J: TRBJ2-7; D: NA; CDR3: CASSHPIASSYEQYF; DNA: TGTGCCAGCAGCCACCCTATTGCCAGCTCCTACGAGCAGTACTTC
size: many; V: TRBV7-2; J: TRBJ2-3; D: TRBD2; CDR3: CASSLGASGDGRSTQYF; DNA: TGTGCCAGCAGCTTAGGCGCTAGCGGGGACGGGCGGAGTACGCAGTATTTT
size: NA; V: TRBV12-3/TRBV12-4; J: TRBJ1-5; D: NA; CDR3: CASSSRPQGTENQPQHF; DNA: TGTGCCAGCAGTTCACGCCCCCAGGGGACTGAGAATCAGCCCCAGCATTTT
size: NA; V: TRBV5-1; J: TRBJ1-1; D: NA; CDR3: CASSLAPAGAKAFF; DNA: TGCGCCAGCAGCTTGGCCCCAGCAGGGGCGAAAGCTTTCTTT
size: many; V: TRBV7-2; J: TRBJ2-3; D: TRBD1; CDR3: CASSLGQGGTDTQYF; DNA: TGTGCCAGCAGCTTGGGACAGGGGGGCACAGATACGCAGTATTTT
size: many; V: TRBV4-1; J: TRBJ2-1; D: NA; CDR3: CASSQQGNEQFF; DNA: TGCGCCAGCAGCCAACAGGGCAATGAGCAGTTCTTC
size: NA; V: TRBV28; J: TRBJ2-5; D: TRBD1; CDR3: CASSFTGQGAETQYF; DNA: TGTGCCAGCAGTTTCACGGGACAGGGGGCAGAGACCCAGTACTTC
size: few; V: TRBV12-3/TRBV12-4; J: TRBJ2-2; D: NA; CDR3: CASRAPTGELFF; DNA: TGTGCCAGCCGGGCCCCCACCGGGGAGCTGTTTTTT
size: few; V: TRBV12-3/TRBV12-4; J: TRBJ2-7; D: NA; CDR3: CASSLGISISHEQYF; DNA: TGTGCCAGCAGTTTAGGAATTTCGATATCCCACGAGCAGTACTTC
size: NA; V: TRBV3-1; J: TRBJ2-1; D: TRBD2; CDR3: CASSLLASFGANEQFF; DNA: TGTGCCAGCAGCCTACTAGCGTCATTTGGGGCGAATGAGCAGTTCTTC
size: few; V: TRBV12-3/TRBV12-4; J: TRBJ2-7; D: NA; CDR3: CASSLRFRDEQYF; DNA: TGTGCCAGCAGTTTAAGGTTTAGGGACGAGCAGTACTTC
size: many; V: TRBV4-1; J: TRBJ2-7; D: NA; CDR3: CASSQFRTGPRQYF; DNA: TGCGCCAGCAGCCAATTCCGTACGGGACCTCGGCAGTACTTC
size: NA; V: TRBV2; J: TRBJ2-1; D: NA; CDR3: CASHAQGGSYNEQFF; DNA: TGTGCCAGCCACGCCCAGGGGGGCTCCTACAATGAGCAGTTCTTC
size: many; V: TRBV4-1; J: TRBJ1-1; D: NA; CDR3: CASSPVWGGYSGTEAFF; DNA: TGCGCCAGCAGCCCGGTTTGGGGTGGGTATTCCGGCACTGAAGCTTTCTTT
size: many; V: TRBV29-1; J: TRBJ1-6; D: NA; CDR3: CSPLTGLALHF; DNA: TGCAGCCCTCTCACAGGTTTGGCCCTCCACTTT
size: few; V: TRBV5-1; J: TRBJ2-7; D: NA; CDR3: CASSARAGNYEQYF; DNA: TGCGCCAGCAGCGCGAGGGCTGGAAACTACGAGCAGTACTTC
size: NA; V: TRBV7-6; J: TRBJ2-1; D: TRBD1; CDR3: CASSADRFEEQFF; DNA: TGTGCCAGCAGCGCGGACAGGTTCGAGGAGCAGTTCTTC
size: NA; V: TRBV24-1; J: TRBJ1-1; D: TRBD1; CDR3: CATSDEPDRDDYTEPFF; DNA: TGTGCCACCAGTGATGAACCTGACAGGGATGATTACACTGAACCTTTCTTT
size: NA; V: TRBV27; J: TRBJ2-4; D: NA; CDR3: CASSSPRAVNIQYF; DNA: TGTGCCAGCAGTTCCCCCCGGGCCGTAAACATTCAGTACTTC
size: many; V: TRBV5-6; J: TRBJ2-1; D: TRBD2; CDR3: CASSLVAGGGYEQFF; DNA: TGTGCCAGCAGCTTGGTTGCGGGGGGCGGCTATGAGCAGTTCTTC
size: NA; V: TRBV12-3/TRBV12-4; J: TRBJ2-1; D: NA; CDR3: CASSLIGGLINEQFF; DNA: TGTGCCAGCAGTTTAATAGGGGGACTTATTAATGAGCAGTTCTTC
size: few; V: TRBV15; J: TRBJ2-1; D: TRBD1; CDR3: CATSSRQGAFNEQFF; DNA: TGTGCCACCAGCTCACGACAGGGGGCCTTCAATGAGCAGTTCTTC
size: few; V: TRBV7-3; J: TRBJ2-2; D: NA; CDR3: CASNTGPEAGELFF; DNA: TGTGCCAGCAACACAGGCCCGGAGGCCGGGGAGCTGTTTTTT
size: few; V: TRBV5-5; J: TRBJ2-3; D: NA; CDR3: CASSLAGFGWTSTDTQYF; DNA: TGTGCCAGCAGCTTGGCCGGCTTCGGATGGACTAGCACAGATACGCAGTATTTT
size: few; V: TRBV7-9; J: TRBJ1-4; D: TRBD1; CDR3: CASSSAATGSNEKLFF; DNA: TGTGCCAGCAGCTCAGCTGCGACAGGGAGTAATGAAAAACTGTTTTTT
size: NA; V: TRBV20-1; J: TRBJ1-6; D: TRBD1; CDR3: CSARAGTGSSPLHF; DNA: TGCAGTGCTAGGGCTGGGACAGGGAGTTCACCCCTCCACTTT
size: few; V: TRBV7-9; J: TRBJ2-1; D: NA; CDR3: CASSSYSDSYNEQFF; DNA: TGTGCCAGCAGTTCCTACTCGGACTCCTACAATGAGCAGTTCTTC
size: many; V: TRBV4-1; J: TRBJ1-1; D: NA; CDR3: CASSQNLGTVNTEAFF; DNA: TGCGCCAGCAGCCAAAACCTGGGGACGGTGAACACTGAAGCTTTCTTT
size: few; V: TRBV7-9; J: TRBJ1-2; D: NA; CDR3: CASSWASVNYGYTF; DNA: TGTGCCAGCAGCTGGGCCTCAGTTAACTATGGCTACACCTTC
size: many; V: TRBV12-3/TRBV12-4; J: TRBJ2-7; D: NA; CDR3: CASSLEGPHYEQYF; DNA: TGTGCCAGCAGTTTAGAAGGCCCCCACTACGAGCAGTACTTC
size: NA; V: TRBV7-2; J: TRBJ1-4; D: NA; CDR3: CASSSGVGEKLFF; DNA: TGTGCCAGCAGCTCAGGGGTCGGCGAAAAACTGTTTTTT
size: few; V: TRBV29-1; J: TRBJ2-2; D: TRBD2; CDR3: CSGEGLESGGLTGELFF; DNA: TGCAGCGGGGAGGGTCTGGAGAGCGGGGGATTAACCGGGGAGCTGTTTTTT